This TCR beta chain was captured by sequencing in a study of blood T cell repertoires in COVID-19. Study information: PBMCs, B-cell-depleted T cells, or T cells provided the cDNA or gDNA that made up the material.

Participant-given clinical history determined each cohort assignment. The repertoire was sequenced with immunoSEQ multiplex PCR; TCRdb's copy has only in-frame clones and lacks some. In the table there are 250,000 to 350,000 clones, roughly 89% of which are singletons. Germline V lookup: CDR1 SGHRS, CDR2 YFSETQ. Trimming at V came to 2 bases and at J to 5 bases, leaving 7 bases not matched to a gene. This CDR3 contains 15 residues. This receptor was obtained from a woman between 50 and 59 years old who had been exposed to COVID-19. The specimen was PBMCs or T cells enriched from blood (not recorded which). The V call is TRBV5-1, the J call TRBJ2-7, with TRBD2 matching 10 bases. CDR3 loop: CASSFPGLASNEQYF. CDR3 sequence (DNA): TGCGCCAGCAGCTTCCCGGGACTAGCGTCCAACGAGCAGTACTTC.